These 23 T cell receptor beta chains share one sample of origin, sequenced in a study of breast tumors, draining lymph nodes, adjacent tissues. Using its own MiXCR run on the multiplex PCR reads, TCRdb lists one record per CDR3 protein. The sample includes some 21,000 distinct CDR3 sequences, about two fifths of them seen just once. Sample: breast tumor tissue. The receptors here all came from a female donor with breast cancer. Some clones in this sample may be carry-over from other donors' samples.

CDR3: CASSVTRSYEQYF. In nucleotides, the CDR3 is TGTGCCAGCAGTGTGACACGTTCCTACGAGCAGTACTTC. The J gene is TRBJ2-7, the V gene TRBV2, with D unresolved. The CDR3 has 13 residues. In germline, CDR1 is SNHLY, CDR2 FYNNEI. The V gene lost 4 bases and the J gene lost 1 base, with 8 bases spanning the gap. Based on the CDR3 plus reference TRBV2 and TRBJ2-7, the full variable domain is EPEVTQTPSHQVTQMGQEVILRCVPISNHLYFYWYRQILGQKVEFLVSFYNNEISEKSEIFDDQFSVERPDGSNFTLKIRSTKLEDSAMYFCASSVTRSYEQYFGPGTRLTVT.

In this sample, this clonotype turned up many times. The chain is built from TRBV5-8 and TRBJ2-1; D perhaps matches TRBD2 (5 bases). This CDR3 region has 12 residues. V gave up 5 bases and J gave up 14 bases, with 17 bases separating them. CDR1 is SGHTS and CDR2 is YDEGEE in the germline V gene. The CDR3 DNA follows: TGTGCCAGCAGTTCCGAGGGCCCATCAGAGTTCTTC. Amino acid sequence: CASSSEGPSEFF.

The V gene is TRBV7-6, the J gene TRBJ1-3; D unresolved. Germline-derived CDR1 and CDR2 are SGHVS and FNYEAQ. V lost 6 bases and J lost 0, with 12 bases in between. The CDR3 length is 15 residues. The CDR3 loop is CASSRPGYSGNTIYF. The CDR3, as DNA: TGTGCCAGCAGTCGCCCAGGATACTCTGGAAACACCATATATTTT.

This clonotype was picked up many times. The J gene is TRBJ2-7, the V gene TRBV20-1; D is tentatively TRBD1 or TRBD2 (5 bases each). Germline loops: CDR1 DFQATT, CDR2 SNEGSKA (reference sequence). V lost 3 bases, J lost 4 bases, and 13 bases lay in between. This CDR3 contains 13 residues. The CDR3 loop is CSASRPWGYEQYF. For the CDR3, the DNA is TGCAGTGCTAGCAGACCTTGGGGGTACGAGCAGTACTTC.

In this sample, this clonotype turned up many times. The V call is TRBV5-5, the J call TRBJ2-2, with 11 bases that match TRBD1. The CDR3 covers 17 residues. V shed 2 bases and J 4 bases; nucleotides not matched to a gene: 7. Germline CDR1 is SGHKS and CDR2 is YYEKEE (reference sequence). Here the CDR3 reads CASSFMGQGVGTGELFF. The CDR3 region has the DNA TGTGCCAGCAGCTTTATGGGACAGGGGGTCGGCACCGGGGAGCTGTTTTTT.

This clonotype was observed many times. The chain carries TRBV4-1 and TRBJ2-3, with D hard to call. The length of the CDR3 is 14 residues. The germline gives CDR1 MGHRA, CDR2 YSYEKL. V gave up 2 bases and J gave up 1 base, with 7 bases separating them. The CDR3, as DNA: TGCGCCAGCAGCCAAATTCCCCGCACAGATACGCAGTATTTT. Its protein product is CASSQIPRTDTQYF.

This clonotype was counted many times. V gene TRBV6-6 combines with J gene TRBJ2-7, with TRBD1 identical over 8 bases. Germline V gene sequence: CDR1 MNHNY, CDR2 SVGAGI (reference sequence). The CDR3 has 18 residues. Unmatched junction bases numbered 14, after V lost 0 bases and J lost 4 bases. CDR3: CASSYSFIWAGGAYEQYF. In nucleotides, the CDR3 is TGTGCCAGCAGTTACTCGTTTATCTGGGCAGGGGGCGCGTACGAGCAGTACTTC.

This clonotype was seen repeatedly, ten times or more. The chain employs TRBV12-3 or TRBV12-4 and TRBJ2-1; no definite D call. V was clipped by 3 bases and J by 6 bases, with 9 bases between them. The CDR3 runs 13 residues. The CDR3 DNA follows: TGTGCCAGCAGTTTTTCTAGTTTCAATGAGCAGTTCTTC. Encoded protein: CASSFSSFNEQFF.

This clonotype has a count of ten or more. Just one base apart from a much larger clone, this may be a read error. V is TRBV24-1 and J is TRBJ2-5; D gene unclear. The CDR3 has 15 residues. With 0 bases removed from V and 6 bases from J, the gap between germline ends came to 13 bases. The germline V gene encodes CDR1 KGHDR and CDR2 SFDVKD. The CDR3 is CATSDLYAPIKTQYF. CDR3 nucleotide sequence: TGTGCCACCAGTGATTTGTACGCCCCTATAAAGACCCAGTACTTC.

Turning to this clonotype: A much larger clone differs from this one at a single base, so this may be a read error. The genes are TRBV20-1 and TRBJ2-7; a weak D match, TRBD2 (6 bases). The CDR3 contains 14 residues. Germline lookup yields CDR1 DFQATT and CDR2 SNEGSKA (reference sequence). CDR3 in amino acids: CSTKGTLSSSEQYF. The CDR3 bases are TGCAGTACTAAAGGGACTCTGAGCTCCTCCGAGCAGTACTTC.

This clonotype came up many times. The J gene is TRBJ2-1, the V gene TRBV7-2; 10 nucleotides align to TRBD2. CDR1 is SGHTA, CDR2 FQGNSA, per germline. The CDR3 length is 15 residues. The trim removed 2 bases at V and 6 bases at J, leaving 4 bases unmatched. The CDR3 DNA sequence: TGTGCCAGCAGCTTACTAGCGGGAGTGGGCAATGAGCAGTTCTTC. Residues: CASSLLAGVGNEQFF.

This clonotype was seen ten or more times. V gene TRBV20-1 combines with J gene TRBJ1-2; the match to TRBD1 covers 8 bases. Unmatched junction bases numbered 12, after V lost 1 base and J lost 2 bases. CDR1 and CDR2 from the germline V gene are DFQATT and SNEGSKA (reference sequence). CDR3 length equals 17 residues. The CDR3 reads CSARVFIWTGRNYGYTF. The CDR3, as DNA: TGCAGTGCTAGAGTATTTATTTGGACAGGGCGAAACTATGGCTACACCTTC.

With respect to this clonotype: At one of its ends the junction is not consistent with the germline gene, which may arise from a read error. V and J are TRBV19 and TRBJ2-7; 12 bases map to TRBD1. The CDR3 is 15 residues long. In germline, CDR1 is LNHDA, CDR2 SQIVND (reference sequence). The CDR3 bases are TGTACCAGTAGTATAACCGGGACAGGGGGCAACGAGCAGTACTTC. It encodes CTSSITGTGGNEQYF.

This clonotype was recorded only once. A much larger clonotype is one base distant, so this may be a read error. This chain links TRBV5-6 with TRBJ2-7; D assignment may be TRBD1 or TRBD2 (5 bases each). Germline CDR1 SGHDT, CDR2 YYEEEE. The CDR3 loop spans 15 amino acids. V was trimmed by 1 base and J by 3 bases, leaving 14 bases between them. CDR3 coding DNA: TGTGCCAGCAGCTTGACTCCGGGGCCCGACTACGAGCAGTACTTC. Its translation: CASSLTPGPDYEQYF.

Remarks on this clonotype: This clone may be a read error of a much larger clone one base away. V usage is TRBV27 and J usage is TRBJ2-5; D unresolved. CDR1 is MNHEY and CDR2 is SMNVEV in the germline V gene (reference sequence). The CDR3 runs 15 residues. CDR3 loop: CAGSPTSRNQETQYF. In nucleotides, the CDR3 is TGTGCCGGCAGTCCGACCTCGAGAAACCAAGAGACCCAGTACTTC.

The CDR3 region is CSAPQYFRNTEAFF. The CDR3, as DNA: TGCAGTGCCCCACAATATTTCCGGAACACTGAAGCTTTCTTT. The chain has TRBV20-1 and TRBJ1-1; no firm D call. Trimming took 6 bases from V and 1 from J, leaving 15 bases between them. The CDR3 loop spans 14 amino acids. Germline assignment: CDR1 DFQATT and CDR2 SNEGSKA (reference sequence).

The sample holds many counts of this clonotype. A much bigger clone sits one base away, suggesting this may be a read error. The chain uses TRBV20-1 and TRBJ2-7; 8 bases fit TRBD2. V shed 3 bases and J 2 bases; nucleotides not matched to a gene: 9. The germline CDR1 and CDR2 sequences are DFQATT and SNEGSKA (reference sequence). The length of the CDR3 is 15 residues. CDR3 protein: CSASGGLAGAYEQYF. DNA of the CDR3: TGCAGTGCTAGCGGTGGCCTAGCGGGTGCCTACGAGCAGTACTTC.

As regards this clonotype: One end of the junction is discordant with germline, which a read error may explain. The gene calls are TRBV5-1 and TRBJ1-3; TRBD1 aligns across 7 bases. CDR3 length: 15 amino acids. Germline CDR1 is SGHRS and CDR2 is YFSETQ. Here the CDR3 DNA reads TGCGCCAGCAGCTACGGGACAGAGGAAGGAAACACCATGTATTTT. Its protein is CASSYGTEEGNTMYF.

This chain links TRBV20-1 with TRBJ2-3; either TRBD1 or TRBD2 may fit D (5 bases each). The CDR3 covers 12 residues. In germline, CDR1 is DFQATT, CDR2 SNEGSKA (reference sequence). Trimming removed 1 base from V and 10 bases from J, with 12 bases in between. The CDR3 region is CSARGPGAAQYF. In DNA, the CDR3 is TGCAGTGCTAGAGGCCCCGGGGCCGCGCAGTATTTT.

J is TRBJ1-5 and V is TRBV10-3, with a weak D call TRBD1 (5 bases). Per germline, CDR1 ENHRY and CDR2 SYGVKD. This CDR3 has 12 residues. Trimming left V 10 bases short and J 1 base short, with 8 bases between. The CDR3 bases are TGTGCCACCGGGGACAGCAATCAGCCCCAGCATTTT. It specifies CATGDSNQPQHF.

This chain's CDR3 is CASSQPTSGSGETQYF. The CDR3, as DNA: TGTGCCAGCAGCCAACCGACTAGCGGGAGCGGCGAGACCCAGTACTTC. The chain links TRBV4-2 to TRBJ2-5; 12 bases align to TRBD2. CDR3 size: 16 residues. V lost 2 bases, J lost 5 bases, and 6 bases stayed unmatched. Germline assignment: CDR1 LGHNA and CDR2 YNFKEQ.

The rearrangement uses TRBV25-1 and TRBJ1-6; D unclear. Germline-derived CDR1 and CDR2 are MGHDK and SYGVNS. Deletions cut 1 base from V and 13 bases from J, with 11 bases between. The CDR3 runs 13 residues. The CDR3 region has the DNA TGTGCCAGCAGTGAATTTAACTGGTCGCCCCTCCACTTT. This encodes CASSEFNWSPLHF.

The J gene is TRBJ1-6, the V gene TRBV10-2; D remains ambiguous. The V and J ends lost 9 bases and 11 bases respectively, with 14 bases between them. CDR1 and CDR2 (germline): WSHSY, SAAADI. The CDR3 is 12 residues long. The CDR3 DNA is TGCGCCAGTCAACTTCCAAGGGCACCCCTCCACTTT. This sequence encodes CASQLPRAPLHF.